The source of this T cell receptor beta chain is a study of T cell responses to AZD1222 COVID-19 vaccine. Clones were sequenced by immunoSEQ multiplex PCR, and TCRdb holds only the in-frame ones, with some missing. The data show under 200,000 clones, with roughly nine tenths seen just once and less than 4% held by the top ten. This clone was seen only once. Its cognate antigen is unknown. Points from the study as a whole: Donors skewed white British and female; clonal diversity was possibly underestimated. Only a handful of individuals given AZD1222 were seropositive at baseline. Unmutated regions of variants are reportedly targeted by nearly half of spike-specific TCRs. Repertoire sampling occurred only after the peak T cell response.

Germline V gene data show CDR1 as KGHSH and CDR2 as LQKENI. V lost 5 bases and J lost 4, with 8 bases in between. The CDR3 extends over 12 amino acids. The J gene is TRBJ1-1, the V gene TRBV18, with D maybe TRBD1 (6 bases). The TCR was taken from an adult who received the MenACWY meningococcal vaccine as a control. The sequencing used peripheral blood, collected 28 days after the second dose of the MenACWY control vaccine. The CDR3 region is CASSTQGTEAFF. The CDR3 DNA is TGTGCCAGCTCAACACAGGGCACTGAAGCTTTCTTT.